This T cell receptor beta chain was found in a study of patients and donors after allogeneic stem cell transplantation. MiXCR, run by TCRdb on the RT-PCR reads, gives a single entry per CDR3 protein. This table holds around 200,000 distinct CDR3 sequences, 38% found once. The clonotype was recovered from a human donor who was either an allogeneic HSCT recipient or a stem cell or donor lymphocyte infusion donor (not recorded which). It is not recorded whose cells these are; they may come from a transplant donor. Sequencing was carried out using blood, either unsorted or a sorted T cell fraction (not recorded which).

The CDR3 spells CASSKEEGAEAFF. The CDR3 region has the DNA TGTGCCAGCTCCAAGGAAGAAGGGGCTGAAGCTTTCTTT. V and J are TRBV18 and TRBJ1-1; D may be TRBD1 (5 bases). The germline CDR1 and CDR2 sequences are KGHSH and LQKENI. CDR3 size: 13 residues. V lost 6 bases and J 6 bases, leaving 14 bases between the germline ends.